This TCR beta chain was recovered during a study of cytomegalovirus exposure and HLA in healthy donors. Looking at the study overall: A previous analysis identified 90 million to 140 million unique TCR beta sequences derived from roughly 190 million T cells.

Amplification used 60 Vbeta primers and 13 Jbeta primers. Assay used: immunoSEQ multiplex PCR; TCRdb lists only in-frame clones, some missing. This sample has 100,000 to 120,000 clones, with about four fifths found just once. Losses at the gene ends were 3 bases for V and 2 bases for J; bases not matched to a gene: 4. Per the germline V gene, CDR1 is LGHNA and CDR2 is YSLEER. CDR3 length equals 14 residues. The chain combines TRBV4-3 with TRBJ2-7; 7 positions match TRBD1. The sequence derives from a man in his forties or fifties in good health and CMV-seronegative. Source material: PBMCs. The CDR3 DNA reads TGCGCCAGCAGCCAGTCTCAGGGGGCCTACGAGCAGTACTTC. Encoded protein: CASSQSQGAYEQYF.